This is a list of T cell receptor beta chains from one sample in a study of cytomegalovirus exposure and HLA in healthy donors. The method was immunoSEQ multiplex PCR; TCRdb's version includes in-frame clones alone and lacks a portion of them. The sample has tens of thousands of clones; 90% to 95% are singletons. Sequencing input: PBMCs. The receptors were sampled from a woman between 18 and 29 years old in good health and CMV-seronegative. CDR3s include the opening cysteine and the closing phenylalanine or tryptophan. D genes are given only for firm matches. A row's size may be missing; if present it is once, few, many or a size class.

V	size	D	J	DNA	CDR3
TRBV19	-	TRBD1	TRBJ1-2	TGTGCCAGTAGAGTATCAGGGGGAGGTCATGGCTACACCTTC	CASRVSGGGHGYTF
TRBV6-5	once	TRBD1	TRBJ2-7	TGTGCCAGCAGTCCCTACCCGACAGGGGGCTACGAGCAGTACTTC	CASSPYPTGGYEQYF
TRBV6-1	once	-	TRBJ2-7	TGTGCCAGCAGTGAAGATGGGGGCGCCAGCTCCTACGAGCAGTACTTC	CASSEDGGASSYEQYF
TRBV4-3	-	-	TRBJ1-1	TGCGCCAGCAGCTCCGGGGGAGGAGAGATGAACACTGAAGCTTTCTTT	CASSSGGGEMNTEAFF
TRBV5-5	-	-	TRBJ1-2	TGTGCCAGCATTCATGGGGAGGGGGGTAGCTATGGCTACACCTTC	CASIHGEGGSYGYTF
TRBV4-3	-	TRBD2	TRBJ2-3	TGCGCCAGCAGCCAAGATTCCCTAGCGGGCACAGATACGCAGTATTTT	CASSQDSLAGTDTQYF
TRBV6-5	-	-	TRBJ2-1	TGTGCCAGCAGAGAGTCAGGGATATCCTACAATGAGCAGTTCTTC	CASRESGISYNEQFF
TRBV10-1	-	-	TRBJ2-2	TGCGCCAGCAGCCCAGTCGGGGGCACCGGGGAGCTGTTTTTT	CASSPVGGTGELFF
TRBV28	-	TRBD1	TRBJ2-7	TGTGCCAGCAGTCCGTGGACAGGGGGAAGGGAGCAGTACTTC	CASSPWTGGREQYF
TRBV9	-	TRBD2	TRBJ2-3	TGTGCCAGCAGCGTAGGTACCCTAGCGGGGAGTACAGATACGCAGTATTTT	CASSVGTLAGSTDTQYF
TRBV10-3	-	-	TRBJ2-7	TGTGCCACCAGTTTAAAAGGGGGCTCCTACGAGCAGTACTTC	CATSLKGGSYEQYF
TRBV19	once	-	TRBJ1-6	TGTGCCAGTAGTACCGTCGGGGTTAATTCACCCCTCCACTTT	CASSTVGVNSPLHF
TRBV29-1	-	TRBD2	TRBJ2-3	TGCAGCGTTGTGTTAGCGGGAGGAAGCACAGATACGCAGTATTTT	CSVVLAGGSTDTQYF
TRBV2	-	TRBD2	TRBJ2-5	TGTGCTATGAGCCGCGGGAGCCCAGAGACCCAGTACTTC	CAMSRGSPETQYF
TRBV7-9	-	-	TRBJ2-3	TGTGCCAGCAGCTTAGCGACAGGGCGGGAGGCAGATACGCAGTATTTT	CASSLATGREADTQYF
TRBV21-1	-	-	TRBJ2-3	TGTGCCAGCAGCCACAGTAGAGATACGCAGTATTTT	CASSHSRDTQYF
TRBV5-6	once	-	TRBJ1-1	TGTGCCAGCAGCTACGGACAGAACACTGAAGCTTTCTTT	CASSYGQNTEAFF
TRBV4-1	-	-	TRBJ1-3	TGCGCCAGCCGGGGATGGTCAGGAAACACCATATATTTT	CASRGWSGNTIYF
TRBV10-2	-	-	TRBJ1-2	TGCGCCAGCAGTGAGTCCAGGCAGAGTAACTATGGCTACACCTTC	CASSESRQSNYGYTF
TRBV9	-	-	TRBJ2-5	TGTGCCAGCAGCGTAGGGGGCCTTACAACGGAGACCCAGTACTTC	CASSVGGLTTETQYF
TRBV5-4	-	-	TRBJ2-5	TGTGCCAGCAGCTTGTACCAGAATCAAGAGACCCAGTACTTC	CASSLYQNQETQYF
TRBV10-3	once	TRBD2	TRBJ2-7	TGTGCCATCAGCCAAGACCCCCCGAGCGGGGGGCAGTACTTC	CAISQDPPSGGQYF
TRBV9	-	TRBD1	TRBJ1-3	TGTGCCAGCAGCGTAACCCCCGTGGACAGGGTCTCTGGAAACACCATATATTTT	CASSVTPVDRVSGNTIYF
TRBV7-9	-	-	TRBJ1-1	TGTGCCAGCAGCGCACGACCAGGGTTGGCTTTCTTT	CASSARPGLAFF
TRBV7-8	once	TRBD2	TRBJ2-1	TGTGCCAGCAGTACTAGCGGGGGGGCCGCTGAGCAGTTCTTC	CASSTSGGAAEQFF
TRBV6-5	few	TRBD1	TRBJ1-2	TGTGCCAGCAGCTCCCAGGGGGCGGGAGGCTACACCTTC	CASSSQGAGGYTF
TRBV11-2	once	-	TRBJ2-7	TGTGCCAGCAGCTTACTCTACGAGCAGTACTTC	CASSLLYEQYF
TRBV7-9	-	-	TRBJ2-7	TGTGCCAGCAGCTACGGGCAACAGGACGCCTACGAGCAGTACTTC	CASSYGQQDAYEQYF
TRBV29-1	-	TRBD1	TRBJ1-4	TGCAGCGTCCCTGGACAGGGGTCATTCGAAAAACTGTTTTTT	CSVPGQGSFEKLFF